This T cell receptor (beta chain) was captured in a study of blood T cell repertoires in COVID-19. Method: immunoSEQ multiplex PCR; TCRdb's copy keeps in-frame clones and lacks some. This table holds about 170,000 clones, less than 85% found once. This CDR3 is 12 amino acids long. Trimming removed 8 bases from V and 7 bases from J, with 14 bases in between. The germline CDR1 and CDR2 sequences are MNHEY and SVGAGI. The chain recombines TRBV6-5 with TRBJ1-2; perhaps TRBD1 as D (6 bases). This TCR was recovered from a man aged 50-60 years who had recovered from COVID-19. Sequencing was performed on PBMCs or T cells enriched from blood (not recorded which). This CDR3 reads CASVSGASGYTF. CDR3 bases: TGTGCCAGCGTATCAGGGGCGAGTGGCTACACCTTC.